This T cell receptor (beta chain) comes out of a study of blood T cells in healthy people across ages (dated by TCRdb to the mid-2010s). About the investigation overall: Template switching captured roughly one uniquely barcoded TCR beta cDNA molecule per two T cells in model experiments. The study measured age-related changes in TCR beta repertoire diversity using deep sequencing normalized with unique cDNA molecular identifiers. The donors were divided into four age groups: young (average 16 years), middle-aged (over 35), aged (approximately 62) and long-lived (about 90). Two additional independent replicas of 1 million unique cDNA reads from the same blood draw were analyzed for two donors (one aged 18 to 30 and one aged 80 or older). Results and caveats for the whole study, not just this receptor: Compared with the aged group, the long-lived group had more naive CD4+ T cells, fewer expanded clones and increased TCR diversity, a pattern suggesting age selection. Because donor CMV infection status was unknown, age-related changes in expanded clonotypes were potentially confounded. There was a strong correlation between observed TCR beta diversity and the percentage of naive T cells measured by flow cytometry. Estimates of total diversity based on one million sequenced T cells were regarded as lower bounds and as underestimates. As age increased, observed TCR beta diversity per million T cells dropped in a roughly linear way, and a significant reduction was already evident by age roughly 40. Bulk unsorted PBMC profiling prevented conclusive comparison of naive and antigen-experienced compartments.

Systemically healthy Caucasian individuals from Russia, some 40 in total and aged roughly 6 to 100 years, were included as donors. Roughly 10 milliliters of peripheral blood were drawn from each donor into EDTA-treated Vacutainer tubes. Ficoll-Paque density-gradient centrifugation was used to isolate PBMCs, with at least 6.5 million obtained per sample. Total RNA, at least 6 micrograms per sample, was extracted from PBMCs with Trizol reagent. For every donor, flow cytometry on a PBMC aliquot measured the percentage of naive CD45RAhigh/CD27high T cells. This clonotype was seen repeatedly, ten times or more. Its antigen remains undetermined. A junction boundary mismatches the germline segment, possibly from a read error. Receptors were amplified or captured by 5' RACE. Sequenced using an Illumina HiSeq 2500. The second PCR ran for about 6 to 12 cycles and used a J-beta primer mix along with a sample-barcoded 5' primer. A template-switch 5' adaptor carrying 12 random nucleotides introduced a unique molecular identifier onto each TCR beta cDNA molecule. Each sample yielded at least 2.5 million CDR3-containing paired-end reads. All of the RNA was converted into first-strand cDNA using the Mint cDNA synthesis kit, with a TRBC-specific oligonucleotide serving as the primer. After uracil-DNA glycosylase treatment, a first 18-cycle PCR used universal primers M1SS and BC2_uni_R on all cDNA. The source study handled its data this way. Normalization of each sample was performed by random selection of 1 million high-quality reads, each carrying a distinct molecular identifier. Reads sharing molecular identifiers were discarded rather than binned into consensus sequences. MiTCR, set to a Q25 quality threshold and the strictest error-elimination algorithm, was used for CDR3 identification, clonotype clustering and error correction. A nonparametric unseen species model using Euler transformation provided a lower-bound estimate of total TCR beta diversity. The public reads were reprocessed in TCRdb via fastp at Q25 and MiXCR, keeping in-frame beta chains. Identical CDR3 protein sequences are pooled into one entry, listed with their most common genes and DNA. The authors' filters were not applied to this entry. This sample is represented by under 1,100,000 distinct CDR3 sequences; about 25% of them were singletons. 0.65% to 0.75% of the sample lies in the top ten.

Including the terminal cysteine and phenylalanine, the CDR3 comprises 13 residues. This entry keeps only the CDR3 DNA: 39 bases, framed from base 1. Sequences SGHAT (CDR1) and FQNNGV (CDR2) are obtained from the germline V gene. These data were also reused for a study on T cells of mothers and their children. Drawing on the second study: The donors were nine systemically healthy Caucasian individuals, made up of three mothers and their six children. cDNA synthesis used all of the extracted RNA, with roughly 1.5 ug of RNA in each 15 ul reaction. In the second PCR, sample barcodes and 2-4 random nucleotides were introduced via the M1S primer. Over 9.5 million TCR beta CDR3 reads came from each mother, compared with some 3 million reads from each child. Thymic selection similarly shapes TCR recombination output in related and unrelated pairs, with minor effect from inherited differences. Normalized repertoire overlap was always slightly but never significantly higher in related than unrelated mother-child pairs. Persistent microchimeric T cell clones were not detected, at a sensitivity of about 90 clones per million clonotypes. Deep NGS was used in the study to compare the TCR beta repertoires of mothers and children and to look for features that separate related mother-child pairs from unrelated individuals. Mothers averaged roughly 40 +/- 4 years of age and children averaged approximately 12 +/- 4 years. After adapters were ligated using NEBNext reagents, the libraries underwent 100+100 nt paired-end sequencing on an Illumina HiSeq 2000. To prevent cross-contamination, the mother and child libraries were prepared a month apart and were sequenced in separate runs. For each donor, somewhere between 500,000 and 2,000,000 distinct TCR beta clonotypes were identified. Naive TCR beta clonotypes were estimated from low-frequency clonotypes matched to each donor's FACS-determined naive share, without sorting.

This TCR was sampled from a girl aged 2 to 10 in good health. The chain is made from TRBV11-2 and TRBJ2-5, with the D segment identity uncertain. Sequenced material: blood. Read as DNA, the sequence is TGCGCCAGCAGCCTCCAACTCCAAGAGACCCAGTACTTC. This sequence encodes CASSLQLQETQYF.